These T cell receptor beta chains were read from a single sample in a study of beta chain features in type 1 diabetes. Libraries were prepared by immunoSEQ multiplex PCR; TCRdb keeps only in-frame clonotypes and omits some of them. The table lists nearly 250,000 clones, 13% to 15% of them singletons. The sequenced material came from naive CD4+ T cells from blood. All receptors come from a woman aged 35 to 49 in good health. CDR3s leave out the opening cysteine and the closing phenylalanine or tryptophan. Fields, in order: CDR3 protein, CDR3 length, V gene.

CDR3aa: ASAYRSSYEQY
len: 11
v_gene: TRBV27

CDR3aa: ASSMLAGTPPYEQY
len: 14
v_gene: TRBV19

CDR3aa: ASSQARGGTTDTQY
len: 14
v_gene: TRBV4-2

CDR3aa: ASSFPKQGRSYGYT
len: 14
v_gene: TRBV5-6

CDR3aa: ASSSRGETQY
len: 10
v_gene: TRBV13

CDR3aa: ASSHITGGVRSETQY
len: 15
v_gene: TRBV7-2

CDR3aa: ASSVTSGGSYEQY
len: 13
v_gene: TRBV5-1

CDR3aa: AIRSSTGPYGYT
len: 12
v_gene: TRBV10-3

CDR3aa: ASSPLTGAVTGELF
len: 14
v_gene: TRBV11-2

CDR3aa: ASSQSLAGGDNEQF
len: 14
v_gene: TRBV4-3

CDR3aa: ASSLSGFANSNEQF
len: 14
v_gene: TRBV7-6

CDR3aa: ASSVGPIDYEQY
len: 12
v_gene: TRBV9

CDR3aa: ASSPSAGGLTGELF
len: 14
v_gene: TRBV18

CDR3aa: ASSLGGLAGGARETQY
len: 16
v_gene: TRBV4-1

CDR3aa: ASSFDREDLPTNTEAF
len: 16
v_gene: TRBV19

CDR3aa: ATSRGETEGEQY
len: 12
v_gene: TRBV15

CDR3aa: ASSPGGLRTEAF
len: 12
v_gene: TRBV5-1

CDR3aa: ASSSPGTGNTGELF
len: 14
v_gene: TRBV7-9

CDR3aa: ASSQAPRGGNYGYT
len: 14
v_gene: TRBV4-3

CDR3aa: ASSQGQPNRFSGANVLT
len: 17
v_gene: TRBV4-3

CDR3aa: ASSPKTGNNEKLF
len: 13
v_gene: TRBV18

CDR3aa: ASSAQGGNTEAF
len: 12
v_gene: TRBV5-4